Below, 15 T cell receptor beta chains from the same sample are listed, as sequenced in a study of OX40 agonist ivuxolimab in advanced cancers. Here immunoSEQ multiplex PCR was the method, and the copy in TCRdb shows in-frame clones only, minus some. The sample consists of tens of thousands of clones, more than 85% of them appearing once. The sample here was CD4+ or CD8+ T cells sorted from blood, taken in a trial of the OX40 agonist ivuxolimab. The source is an adult with an advanced solid tumor such as melanoma, head and neck, liver or kidney cancer.

The chain links TRBV6-1 to TRBJ1-5, with D uncertain. CDR1 and CDR2 (germline): MNHNS, SASEGT. This CDR3 has 14 amino acids. V was clipped by 3 bases and J by 1 base, with 7 bases between them. This CDR3 reads CASSDRQSNQPQHF. Written as DNA, the CDR3 is TGTGCCAGCAGTGACAGGCAAAGCAATCAGCCCCAGCATTTT.

This chain joins TRBV5-1 and TRBJ1-1, with D perhaps matching TRBD1 (5 bases). The CDR3 extends over 15 amino acids. V was shortened by 4 bases and J by 4 bases, with 17 bases between the two germline ends. Germline CDR1 reads SGHRS; CDR2 reads YFSETQ. The CDR3 bases are TGCGCCAGCAGCGCGGGGGGGGAAGAGGGCACTGAAGCTTTCTTT. It is translated as CASSAGGEEGTEAFF.

This chain uses TRBV2 with TRBJ2-7; 7 bases line up with TRBD1. CDR3 size: 14 residues. Trimming took 5 bases from V and 5 from J; bases not matched to a gene: 9. CDR1 and CDR2 (germline): SNHLY, FYNNEI. CDR3 coding DNA: TGTGCCAGCAGTCGCATGACAGGGAACCACGAGCAGTACTTC. This encodes CASSRMTGNHEQYF.

The chain is built from TRBV6-5 and TRBJ1-2, with D unclear. CDR1 is MNHEY and CDR2 is SVGAGI in the germline V gene. The CDR3 runs to 15 residues. Trimming removed 9 bases from V and 0 bases from J, with 17 bases in between. CDR3 region: CASRLQGGTNYGYTF. As DNA, the CDR3 is TGTGCCAGTCGTTTACAAGGCGGGACTAACTATGGCTACACCTTC.

This chain joins TRBV6-5 and TRBJ1-1; D possibly corresponds to TRBD1 (6 bases). From germline, CDR1 is MNHEY and CDR2 SVGAGI. V was trimmed by 2 bases and J by 11 bases, leaving 15 bases between them. The CDR3 covers 13 residues. CDR3 nucleotide sequence: TGTGCCAGCAGTTACATTCAGGGGATTACGGCTTTCTTT. Translated: CASSYIQGITAFF.

The count of this clone is one. The chain recombines TRBV7-8 with TRBJ2-7; either TRBD1 or TRBD2 may fit D (5 bases each). V gave up 10 bases and J gave up 5 bases, with 15 bases separating them. This CDR3 has 12 residues. In germline, CDR1 is SGHVS, CDR2 FQNEAQ. CDR3 in amino acids: CATEGELNEQYF. The CDR3 bases are TGTGCCACCGAAGGGGAGTTAAACGAGCAGTACTTC.

The chain is built from TRBV6-5 and TRBJ2-7; 11 nucleotides line up with TRBD1. With 5 bases clipped from V and 5 bases from J, the junction kept 8 bases outside the gene matches. Germline V gene sequence: CDR1 MNHEY, CDR2 SVGAGI. The CDR3 is 15 amino acids. The CDR3 reads CASSRRTGGRNEQYF. The CDR3 DNA reads TGTGCCAGCAGTAGGCGGACAGGGGGCCGGAACGAGCAGTACTTC.

The chain couples TRBV5-4 to TRBJ2-2, with 9 bases aligning to TRBD2. CDR3 length equals 16 residues. Germline CDR1 and CDR2: SGHNT and YYREEE (reference sequence). V lost 0 bases and J lost 1; bases outside the gene matches: 1. CDR3 sequence (DNA): TGTGCCAGCAGCTTGGATAGCGGGAGGAACACCGGGGAGCTGTTTTTT. Translation: CASSLDSGRNTGELFF.

The chain has TRBV27 and TRBJ1-1; 8 bases fit TRBD1. The CDR3 runs 16 residues. Unmatched junction bases numbered 10, after V lost 5 bases and J lost 2 bases. The germline V gene encodes CDR1 MNHEY and CDR2 SMNVEV (reference sequence). The CDR3 here is CASSAGQGRANTEAFF. The CDR3 nucleotides are TGTGCCAGCAGTGCAGGACAGGGAAGAGCTAACACTGAAGCTTTCTTT.

The CDR3 nucleotides read TGTGCCAGCAGCAAAACAGGGGTGTCCAAAAACATTCAGTACTTC. Amino acids: CASSKTGVSKNIQYF. The chain couples TRBV27 to TRBJ2-4; 7 bases fit TRBD1. V lost 6 bases and J lost 2; bases outside the gene matches: 7. The CDR3 totals 15 residues. The germline V gene encodes CDR1 MNHEY and CDR2 SMNVEV (reference sequence).

This sequence joins TRBV5-4 and TRBJ2-1; D is uncertain. Trimming removed 4 bases from V and 10 bases from J, with 15 bases in between. Germline V gene lookup returns CDR1 SGHNT and CDR2 YYREEE (reference sequence). The CDR3 spans 13 residues. CDR3 DNA sequence: TGTGCCAGCAGCCGGGCCTCCGCGAGAGAGCAGTTCTTC. Protein product: CASSRASAREQFF.

This rearrangement joins TRBV25-1 to TRBJ2-5; 10 bases line up with TRBD2. The J call may be wrong; the DNA end is better matched by TRBJ2-7. The CDR3 extends over 13 amino acids. Germline values: CDR1 MGHDK, CDR2 SYGVNS. Here the CDR3 reads CASSDSGRHEQYF. In nucleotides, the CDR3 is TGTGCCAGCAGTGATAGCGGGAGGCACGAGCAGTACTTC.

The chain employs TRBV6-1 and TRBJ2-3; D is unclear. There are 16 residues in the CDR3. The V gene lost 0 bases and the J gene lost 2 bases, with 12 bases spanning the gap. Per the germline V gene, CDR1 is MNHNS and CDR2 is SASEGT. CDR3 amino acids: CASSEAVVAITDTQYF. For the CDR3, the DNA is TGTGCCAGCAGTGAAGCGGTAGTGGCCATCACAGATACGCAGTATTTT.

This clone has a single count. This chain uses TRBV4-3 with TRBJ1-2; maybe TRBD1 (5 bases). The CDR3 sequence is 15 residues long. The germline V gene encodes CDR1 LGHNA and CDR2 YSLEER. With 0 bases removed from V and 5 bases from J, the gap between germline ends came to 13 bases. CDR3 DNA sequence: TGCGCCAGCAGCCAAGATTTTGGCAGGGTATATGGCTACACCTTC. Translating it yields CASSQDFGRVYGYTF.

The chain employs TRBV18 and TRBJ2-7, with 7 bases lining up with TRBD1. The V gene's germline CDR1 is KGHSH and CDR2 LQKENI. The CDR3 totals 14 residues. V was pared by 3 bases and J by 7 bases, with 9 bases of the junction left unmatched. The chain's CDR3 is CASSPGQLNREQYF. The CDR3 DNA is TGTGCCAGCTCACCGGGACAGCTGAACCGGGAGCAGTACTTC.